This T cell receptor (beta chain) was retrieved from a study of T cell responses to AZD1222 COVID-19 vaccine. Study-wide context: Some second doses came at about 4 weeks and others at about 12 weeks; these were pooled. Findings of the study overall: The span of vaccine-associated CD4 TCRs extended across spike, with dominance at 160-218 and 743-854.

V was clipped by 6 bases and J by 4 bases, with 15 bases between them. Per germline, CDR1 MNHEY and CDR2 SVGAGI. The CDR3 contains 14 residues. Only in-frame clones appear in the TCRdb table, and some are missing; sequencing was by immunoSEQ multiplex PCR. The table lists roughly 200,000 clones, 85% to 90% of them singletons, with approximately 8% in the top ten. As regards this clone: The antigen remains unidentified.

The V call is TRBV6-5, the J call TRBJ1-2; D might be TRBD1 (6 bases). This sample comprised peripheral blood, obtained on day 0 of AZD1222 vaccination. The TCR was taken from an adult in good health. The CDR3 bases are TGTGCCAGCAGCCTCACAGGGCCGCCCTATGGCTACACCTTC. It codes for CASSLTGPPYGYTF.